This T cell receptor (beta chain) was observed in a study of regulatory T cells in long-lasting Graves disease. Study as a whole: It was over 5 years of antithyroid drugs, with positive TSH receptor antibodies, that meant persistent Graves' disease.

To make TCR beta libraries, researchers used iRepertoire HTBI primers and Arm-PCR of CDR3 regions. In the original processing: Sample data revealed about 62 TRBV and 14 TRBJ segments. TCRdb processed the multiplex PCR reads anew with MiXCR; each CDR3 protein has one entry. Clone size and V and J calls follow TCRdb, not the original study. The table shows fewer than 450,000 distinct CDR3 sequences, with 20% to 25% occurring only once. General study points: Favoring TRBV28, TRBJ1-2 and TRBJ2-5 was a feature seen in persistent disease.

V lost 5 bases and J lost 2, with 12 bases in between. The CDR3 runs 14 residues. As to time point: persistent/refractory GD, antithyroid drugs over 5 years with positive TRAb. The TCR library was made from RNA that had been extracted from PBMCs in TRIzol. This clonotype has more than one count but fewer than ten. The target antigen is unknown. The chain combines TRBV12-3 or TRBV12-4 with TRBJ1-1, with D maybe TRBD1 (5 bases). The material was peripheral blood mononuclear cells (PBMCs), obtained when the disease was refractory, from a patient treated with antithyroid drugs. The receptor was derived from a female donor with Graves disease. CDR3 sequence: CASSAMGLNTEAFF. The CDR3 bases are TGTGCCAGCAGTGCCATGGGGCTCAACACTGAAGCTTTCTTT.